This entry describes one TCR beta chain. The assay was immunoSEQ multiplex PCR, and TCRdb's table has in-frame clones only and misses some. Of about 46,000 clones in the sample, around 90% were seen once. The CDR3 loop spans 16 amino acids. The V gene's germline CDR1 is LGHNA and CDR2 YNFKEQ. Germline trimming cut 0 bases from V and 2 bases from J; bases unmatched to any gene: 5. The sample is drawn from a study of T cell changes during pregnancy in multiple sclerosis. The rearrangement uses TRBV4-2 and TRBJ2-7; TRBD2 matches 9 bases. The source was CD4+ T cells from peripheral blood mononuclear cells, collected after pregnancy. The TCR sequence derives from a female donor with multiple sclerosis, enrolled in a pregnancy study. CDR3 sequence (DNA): TGTGCCAGCAGCCAAGATGCCCAGCGGGGGGCCTACGAGCAGTACTTC. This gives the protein CASSQDAQRGAYEQYF.